Below are 25 T cell receptor beta chains sequenced from a single sample in a study of OX40 agonist ivuxolimab in advanced cancers. Profiling relied on immunoSEQ multiplex PCR, and the TCRdb table lists in-frame clones only, not all of them. The data show fewer than 120,000 clones, roughly nine tenths seen once. The source was CD4+ or CD8+ T cells sorted from blood, collected in a trial of the OX40 agonist ivuxolimab. The source is an adult with an advanced solid tumor such as melanoma, head and neck, liver or kidney cancer.

The chain uses TRBV29-1 and TRBJ1-1; D remains ambiguous. This CDR3 contains 14 residues. Trimming cost V 6 bases and J 5 bases, with 19 bases left between them. Germline V gene data show CDR1 as SQVTM and CDR2 as ANQGSEA. The CDR3 protein is CSVLTREIGTEAFF. CDR3 in DNA: TGCAGCGTACTCACACGGGAAATAGGGACTGAAGCTTTCTTT.

V gene TRBV4-2 combines with J gene TRBJ1-4; D is perhaps TRBD1 (5 bases). The CDR3 loop spans 13 amino acids. Germline V lookup: CDR1 LGHNA, CDR2 YNFKEQ. With 4 bases removed from V and 7 bases from J, the gap between germline ends came to 10 bases. The CDR3 region has the DNA TGTGCCAGCAGCCGCACCGGGGGTGAAAAACTGTTTTTT. This codes for CASSRTGGEKLFF.

V gene TRBV14 combines with J gene TRBJ1-1; a possible D gene is TRBD1 (5 bases). The CDR3 totals 14 residues. Germline CDR1 and CDR2: SGHDN and FVKESK. V lost 4 bases and J 1 base, leaving 10 bases between the germline ends. The DNA of the CDR3 is TGTGCCAGCAGCCGCCCGGGGGGGAACACTGAAGCTTTCTTT. This gives the protein CASSRPGGNTEAFF.

This clone occurred once. The chain has TRBV30 and TRBJ1-1; tentative D call: TRBD1 (5 bases). Trimming shortened V by 1 base and J by 5 bases, and 14 bases separated the two germline ends. The germline V gene encodes CDR1 GTSNPN and CDR2 SVGIG (reference sequence). This CDR3 contains 14 residues. For the CDR3, the DNA is TGTGCCTGGAGTGGAAAGGGGTTTGGAACTGAAGCTTTCTTT. This codes for CAWSGKGFGTEAFF.

The chain is built from TRBV28 and TRBJ2-7, with 14 bases fitting TRBD2. The CDR3 loop spans 17 amino acids. Trimming at V came to 3 bases and at J to 1 base, leaving 5 bases not matched to a gene. Looked up from germline, CDR1 is MDHEN and CDR2 is SYDVKM. The CDR3 coding sequence is TGTGCCAGCAGTTTGTGGACTAGCGGGAGGAGGTCCTACGAGCAGTACTTC. This encodes CASSLWTSGRRSYEQYF.

A few counts support this clone. The gene calls are TRBV7-8 and TRBJ2-5; 11 positions agree with TRBD2. With V trimmed by 5 bases and J by 5 bases, 10 bases remained unmatched. The CDR3 sequence is 16 residues long. The germline gives CDR1 SGHVS, CDR2 FQNEAQ. CDR3 amino acids: CASSHRTSGPPETQYF. The CDR3 region has the DNA TGTGCCAGCAGCCACCGGACTAGCGGGCCCCCGGAGACCCAGTACTTC.

V is TRBV29-1 and J is TRBJ1-2; D may be TRBD1 (5 bases). V was clipped by 7 bases and J by 7 bases, with 13 bases between them. The CDR3 is made up of 11 amino acids. Germline V gene lookup returns CDR1 SQVTM and CDR2 ANQGSEA. The CDR3: CSDGQGFGYTF. The CDR3 DNA follows: TGCAGCGACGGTCAGGGTTTTGGCTACACCTTC.

The J gene is TRBJ2-5, the V gene TRBV5-4; a weak D match, TRBD2 (5 bases). The germline V gene encodes CDR1 SGHNT and CDR2 YYREEE (reference sequence). The CDR3 length is 14 residues. Between the trimmed V and J ends, which lost 0 bases and 1 base, there was a span of 7 bases. CDR3 loop: CASSLGSGQETQYF. The CDR3 bases are TGTGCCAGCAGCTTGGGAAGCGGCCAAGAGACCCAGTACTTC.

The genes are TRBV7-2 and TRBJ2-7; TRBD2 matches 7 bases. The J call is in doubt because the DNA end fits TRBJ2-1 better. This CDR3 is 15 amino acids long. Germline V lookup: CDR1 SGHTA, CDR2 FQGNSA. CDR3 amino acids: CASRRGSSHYNEQFF. Here the CDR3 DNA reads TGTGCCAGCAGGCGCGGGAGCTCGCACTACAATGAGCAGTTCTTC.

V is TRBV4-3 and J is TRBJ2-3; the D is unclear. This CDR3 contains 15 residues. The V gene's germline CDR1 is LGHNA and CDR2 YSLEER. V was shortened by 1 base and J by 4 bases, with 12 bases between the two germline ends. The DNA for the CDR3 is TGCGCCAGCAGCCAAGTTTTTTCGGTCGCAGATACGCAGTATTTT. Translation: CASSQVFSVADTQYF.

The V gene is TRBV30, the J gene TRBJ2-7, with no clear D. This CDR3 spans 12 amino acids. V was pared by 0 bases and J by 7 bases, with 10 bases between. From germline, CDR1 is GTSNPN and CDR2 SVGIG (reference sequence). As DNA, the CDR3 is TGTGCCTGGAGTGTACCCCGGACGGAGCAGTACTTC. Protein sequence: CAWSVPRTEQYF.

This sequence joins TRBV4-3 and TRBJ1-1; perhaps TRBD1 as D (5 bases). The germline gives CDR1 LGHNA, CDR2 YSLEER. The CDR3 covers 14 residues. V lost 4 bases and J 8 bases, leaving 17 bases between the germline ends. The CDR3 nucleotides read TGCGCCAGCAGCCGAGACTATGACAGTCACGAAGCTTTCTTT. This gives the protein CASSRDYDSHEAFF.

The chain uses TRBV5-4 and TRBJ1-1, with D possibly being TRBD1 (5 bases). CDR3 length: 13 amino acids. V lost 0 bases, J lost 4 bases, and 7 bases lay in between. The germline V gene has CDR1 SGHNT and CDR2 YYREEE (reference sequence). In DNA form, the CDR3 reads TGTGCCAGCAGCTTGGGGGGGTTCACTGAAGCTTTCTTT. Translated: CASSLGGFTEAFF.

J is TRBJ2-7 and V is TRBV7-3, with no clear D. The CDR3 extends over 13 amino acids. Trimming removed 1 base from V and 5 bases from J, with 9 bases in between. Germline loops: CDR1 SGHTA, CDR2 FQGTGA. DNA for the CDR3: TGTGCCAGCAGCTTAATATCCGAGGACGAGCAGTACTTC. Amino acid sequence: CASSLISEDEQYF.

The genes are TRBV5-6 and TRBJ2-5; 15 bases fit TRBD2. Germline V gives CDR1 SGHDT, CDR2 YYEEEE. The CDR3 has 14 amino acids. V was clipped by 4 bases and J by 10 bases; unmatched bases: 5. CDR3 nucleotide sequence: TGTGCCAGCAGCGTCGGGACTAGCGGGAGGAGCCAGTACTTC. Its protein product is CASSVGTSGRSQYF.

This clone appeared a few times. V gene TRBV5-6 combines with J gene TRBJ2-5; the D is unclear. This CDR3 spans 15 amino acids. Germline V gene sequence: CDR1 SGHDT, CDR2 YYEEEE. V lost 1 base to trimming and J lost 1 base, with 11 bases between them. For the CDR3, the DNA is TGTGCCAGCAGCTTGTTCTTGCGGTTCCAAGAGACCCAGTACTTC. Amino acids: CASSLFLRFQETQYF. The entire variable domain, with the rest obtained from reference TRBV5-6 and TRBJ2-5, is as follows: DAGVTQSPTHLIKTRGQQVTLRCSPKSGHDTVSWYQQALGQGPQFIFQYYEEEERQRGNFPDRFSGHQFPNYSSELNVNALLLGDSALYLCASSLFLRFQETQYFGPGTRLLVL.

The J gene is TRBJ1-1, the V gene TRBV6-1, with a weak D call TRBD1 (6 bases). Per germline, CDR1 MNHNS and CDR2 SASEGT. The V end was cut by 6 bases, the J end by 1 base, with 15 bases between. CDR3 size: 15 residues. CDR3 loop: CASSLKTGRNTEAFF. Here the CDR3 DNA reads TGTGCCAGCAGCCTGAAAACAGGGCGGAACACTGAAGCTTTCTTT.

Worth noting for this clone: Different DNA sequences within this sample yield the same CDR3. V gene TRBV7-2 combines with J gene TRBJ2-1, with D uncertain. Trimming pared 6 bases from V and 1 base from J, leaving 10 bases between. CDR3 length: 14 residues. Germline V gene data show CDR1 as SGHTA and CDR2 as FQGNSA. CDR3 protein: CASSPPRSYNEQFF. The DNA of the CDR3 is TGTGCCAGCAGTCCTCCCCGGTCCTACAATGAGCAGTTCTTC.

This chain connects TRBV7-2 to TRBJ2-1; TRBD1 might be the D (6 bases). Per germline, CDR1 SGHTA and CDR2 FQGNSA. The CDR3 length is 16 residues. V was clipped by 0 bases and J by 3 bases, with 12 bases between them. CDR3 in DNA: TGTGCCAGCAGCTTAGCTTTAACAGGGCGCTACAATGAGCAGTTCTTC. Translating gives CASSLALTGRYNEQFF.

The gene calls are TRBV5-1 and TRBJ1-5; TRBD1 might be the D (5 bases). Germline CDR1 SGHRS, CDR2 YFSETQ. The ends were cut back, 5 bases at V and 4 bases at J, with 16 bases in the middle. The CDR3 contains 15 residues. The CDR3 spells CASRGGVSPNQPQHF. The CDR3, as DNA: TGCGCCAGCAGGGGGGGGGTCAGTCCGAATCAGCCCCAGCATTTT.

The chain links TRBV5-1 to TRBJ1-3; no clear D gene. V lost 0 bases to trimming and J lost 0 bases, with 10 bases between them. Germline V lookup: CDR1 SGHRS, CDR2 YFSETQ. The CDR3 runs to 16 residues. The CDR3 DNA reads TGCGCCAGCAGCTTGGATGACCCTTTCTCTGGAAACACCATATATTTT. It yields the protein CASSLDDPFSGNTIYF.

The chain links TRBV6-5 to TRBJ2-7; D unresolved. V lost 5 bases and J lost 1, with 12 bases in between. Germline V CDR1 and CDR2: MNHEY, SVGAGI. The CDR3 consists of 14 residues. The CDR3 nucleotides are TGTGCCAGCAGTCTTGTGGGGTCTTCCTACGAGCAGTACTTC. Translation gives CASSLVGSSYEQYF.

The chain recombines TRBV18 with TRBJ1-1, with D tentatively TRBD1 (5 bases). CDR1 and CDR2 from the germline V gene are KGHSH and LQKENI. Trimming stripped 6 bases from V and 3 bases from J, with 14 bases between. This CDR3 has 14 residues. The CDR3 reads CASSLQGLDTEAFF. CDR3 DNA: TGTGCCAGCTCGCTCCAGGGCTTGGACACTGAAGCTTTCTTT.

The chain employs TRBV7-2 and TRBJ2-1, with D possibly matching TRBD1 (6 bases). CDR3 length: 16 amino acids. Germline V gene data show CDR1 as SGHTA and CDR2 as FQGNSA. V was pared by 1 base and J by 6 bases, with 16 bases between. The DNA for the CDR3 is TGTGCCAGCAGCTTAGTTCCAGGGCGCAGGGGCAATGAGCAGTTCTTC. Amino acids: CASSLVPGRRGNEQFF.

This rearrangement joins TRBV6-1 to TRBJ2-6; D call uncertain. V lost 0 bases, J lost 2 bases, and 8 bases lay in between. Germline CDR1 is MNHNS and CDR2 is SASEGT. The CDR3 covers 16 residues. CDR3: CASSEAIKPGANVLTF. The DNA for the CDR3 is TGTGCCAGCAGTGAAGCTATCAAACCTGGGGCCAACGTCCTGACTTTC.